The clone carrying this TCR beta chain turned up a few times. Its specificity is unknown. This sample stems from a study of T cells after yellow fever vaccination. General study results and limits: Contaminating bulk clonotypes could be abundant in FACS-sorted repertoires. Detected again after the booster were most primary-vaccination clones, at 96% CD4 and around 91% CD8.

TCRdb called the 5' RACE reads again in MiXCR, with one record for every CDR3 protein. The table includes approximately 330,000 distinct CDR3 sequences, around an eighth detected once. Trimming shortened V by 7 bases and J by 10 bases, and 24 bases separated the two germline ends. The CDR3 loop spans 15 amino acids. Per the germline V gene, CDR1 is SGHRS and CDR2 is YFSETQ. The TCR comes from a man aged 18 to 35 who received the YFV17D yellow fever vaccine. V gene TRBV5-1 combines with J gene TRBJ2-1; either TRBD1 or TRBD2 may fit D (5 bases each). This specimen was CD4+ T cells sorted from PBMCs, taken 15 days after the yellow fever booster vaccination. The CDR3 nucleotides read TGCGCCAGCTTCGATTTACCGGGACCTACCGGCGAGCAGTTCTTC. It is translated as CASFDLPGPTGEQFF.